The 28 T cell receptor beta chains in this list originate from one sample, sequenced in a study of T cells after posttransplantation cyclophosphamide. Cyclophosphamide on days +3 and +4 followed busulfan-fludarabine conditioning and a marrow graft. Assay used: immunoSEQ multiplex PCR; TCRdb lists only in-frame clones, some missing. The table lists 3,200 or so clones, approximately 85% of them singletons. The starting material was PBMCs, obtained after allogeneic stem cell transplant with posttransplant cyclophosphamide. These receptors all come from a female patient in her 50s who received an allogeneic stem cell transplant from an unrelated donor, was CMV-positive, and had acute and chronic GVHD. The graft donor may be the source of some T cells.

The rearrangement uses TRBV10-1 and TRBJ1-5; TRBD1 matches at 7 bases. This CDR3 is built from 15 residues. The ends lost 7 bases at V and 2 bases at J; junction bases unmatched: 8. Germline-derived CDR1 and CDR2 are WNHNN and SYGVQD (reference sequence). The CDR3 coding sequence is TGCGCCAGCACTACCGACAGGGTAGGCAATCAGCCCCAGCATTTT. Translation gives CASTTDRVGNQPQHF.

J is TRBJ2-7 and V is TRBV4-2; TRBD2 matches at 8 bases. The CDR3 is 15 amino acids. Germline V gene sequence: CDR1 LGHNA, CDR2 YNFKEQ. V lost 1 base and J lost 3; bases outside the gene matches: 5. DNA of the CDR3: TGTGCCAGCAGCCAAGCCCGGACTAGCAGCTACGAGCAGTACTTC. This codes for CASSQARTSSYEQYF.

This sequence joins TRBV7-9 and TRBJ1-2; D is undetermined. CDR1 and CDR2 from the germline V gene are SEHNR and FQNEAQ (reference sequence). V was pared by 1 base and J by 0 bases, with 6 bases between. This CDR3 contains 14 residues. The CDR3 sequence: CASSLGGSNYGYTF. The CDR3 nucleotides are TGTGCCAGCAGCTTAGGAGGGTCTAACTATGGCTACACCTTC.

This clone occurred once. This sequence joins TRBV9 and TRBJ2-7; possible D gene TRBD1, 6 bases. This CDR3 region has 12 residues. From germline, CDR1 is SGDLS and CDR2 YYNGEE. V lost 1 base and J lost 6, with 8 bases in between. The CDR3 DNA follows: TGTGCCAGCAGCGTAAGAGGGGGCGAGCAGTACTTC. Translation gives CASSVRGGEQYF.

This chain links TRBV6-5 with TRBJ2-1; a weak D match, TRBD1 (5 bases). CDR1 MNHEY and CDR2 SVGAGI come from the germline V gene. This CDR3 region has 13 residues. Trimming left V 5 bases short and J 3 bases short, with 8 bases between. CDR3 in amino acids: CASSTGIYNEQFF. CDR3 nucleotide sequence: TGTGCCAGCAGTACAGGTATCTACAATGAGCAGTTCTTC.

This clone was observed once. V and J are TRBV7-8 and TRBJ1-2; D is possibly TRBD1 (5 bases). Germline assignment: CDR1 SGHVS and CDR2 FQNEAQ. V was pared by 5 bases and J by 5 bases, with 12 bases between. The length of the CDR3 is 13 residues. For the CDR3, the DNA is TGTGCCAGCAGCGACAGAAGAAATTATGGCTACACCTTC. Residues: CASSDRRNYGYTF.

The rearrangement links TRBV9 to TRBJ2-1; 7 nucleotides align to TRBD2. After removal of 2 bases from V and 0 bases from J, the junction contained 5 bases not matched to a gene. Germline lookup yields CDR1 SGDLS and CDR2 YYNGEE. The CDR3 covers 16 residues. This CDR3 is CASSVSGATSYNEQFF. The CDR3 coding sequence is TGTGCCAGCAGCGTGAGCGGGGCCACCTCCTACAATGAGCAGTTCTTC.

The genes are TRBV7-2 and TRBJ1-5; no reliable D call. The germline CDR1 and CDR2 sequences are SGHTA and FQGNSA. The ends were cut back, 5 bases at V and 2 bases at J, with 13 bases in the middle. The CDR3 totals 15 residues. For the CDR3, the DNA is TGTGCCAGCAGCCGAGGAGGTCTGGGCAATCAGCCCCAGCATTTT. The encoded protein is CASSRGGLGNQPQHF.

The rearrangement links TRBV2 to TRBJ2-2; D is possibly TRBD1 (5 bases). The CDR3 has 16 amino acids. CDR1 SNHLY and CDR2 FYNNEI come from the germline V gene. Trimming removed 9 bases from V and 1 base from J, with 18 bases in between. The CDR3 coding sequence is TGTGCCAGTACCAGGGTAGGGCTGGGGAACACCGGGGAGCTGTTTTTT. Amino acid sequence: CASTRVGLGNTGELFF.

This chain links TRBV27 with TRBJ2-1; weak D call: TRBD2 (6 bases). Trimming took off 0 bases at V and 2 bases at J, with 8 bases between the two ends. Germline CDR1 and CDR2: MNHEY and SMNVEV (reference sequence). The CDR3 loop spans 15 amino acids. The CDR3 region has the DNA TGTGCCAGCAGTTTATCTAGCGGCGCCTACAATGAGCAGTTCTTC. Translating gives CASSLSSGAYNEQFF.

This chain connects TRBV2 to TRBJ2-1; unclear D gene. Germline lookup yields CDR1 SNHLY and CDR2 FYNNEI. The ends were cut back, 2 bases at V and 6 bases at J, with 2 bases in the middle. CDR3 length equals 11 residues. Here the CDR3 DNA reads TGTGCCAGCAGTGAACGCAATGAGCAGTTCTTC. Its translation is CASSERNEQFF.

This clone was counted a single time. This chain uses TRBV20-1 with TRBJ2-1, with TRBD1 identical over 7 bases. With 4 bases clipped from V and 10 bases from J, the junction kept 4 bases outside the gene matches. Germline V gene sequence: CDR1 DFQATT, CDR2 SNEGSKA (reference sequence). This CDR3 contains 11 residues. The CDR3 DNA sequence: TGCAGTGCTAACCGGGACAGAGAGCAGTTCTTC. Its protein is CSANRDREQFF.

This sequence joins TRBV2 and TRBJ2-7; maybe TRBD2 (6 bases). The germline CDR1 and CDR2 sequences are SNHLY and FYNNEI. Trimming removed 3 bases from V and 3 bases from J, with 15 bases in between. CDR3 size: 15 residues. The CDR3 DNA sequence: TGTGCCAGCAGTGATAGGCGGGACGTGTTCTACGAGCAGTACTTC. It codes for CASSDRRDVFYEQYF.

CDR3 DNA sequence: TGTGCCAGACAGCCTCGGGGTTATGGTCCCATGAACACTGAAGCTTTCTTT. Translation: CARQPRGYGPMNTEAFF. This sequence joins TRBV2 and TRBJ1-1; D gene uncertain. Germline-derived CDR1 and CDR2 are SNHLY and FYNNEI. The ends were cut back, 9 bases at V and 0 bases at J, with 23 bases in the middle. The CDR3 has 17 residues.

The chain is built from TRBV5-1 and TRBJ2-1, with 9 positions matching TRBD2. Trimming cost V 0 bases and J 4 bases; bases outside gene matches: 14. Germline CDR1 reads SGHRS; CDR2 reads YFSETQ. CDR3 length: 19 residues. The CDR3 sequence is CASSLAPGLALMKYNEQFF. The CDR3 DNA sequence: TGCGCCAGCAGCTTGGCCCCGGGACTAGCTTTAATGAAATACAATGAGCAGTTCTTC. The variable domain in full, with the rest retrieved from reference TRBV5-1 and TRBJ2-1, is KAGVTQTPRYLIKTRGQQVTLSCSPISGHRSVSWYQQTPGQGLQFLFEYFSETQRNKGNFPGRFSGRQFSNSRSEMNVSTLELGDSALYLCASSLAPGLALMKYNEQFFGPGTRLTVL.

The rearrangement links TRBV9 to TRBJ1-1; TRBD1 might be the D (6 bases). The CDR3 runs to 15 residues. With 2 bases removed from V and 1 base from J, the gap between germline ends came to 12 bases. Looked up from germline, CDR1 is SGDLS and CDR2 is YYNGEE. CDR3 amino acids: CASSVTGTPNTEAFF. CDR3 nucleotide sequence: TGTGCCAGCAGCGTGACCGGGACACCGAACACTGAAGCTTTCTTT.

This clone has a handful of counts. The V and J genes are TRBV7-9 and TRBJ2-7; D is ambiguous. V dropped 1 base and J dropped 0 bases, with 16 bases sitting between them. This CDR3 has 17 amino acids. From germline, CDR1 is SEHNR and CDR2 FQNEAQ (reference sequence). CDR3 region: CASSLETFGATSYEQYF. The CDR3 bases are TGTGCCAGCAGCTTAGAAACTTTTGGTGCAACCTCCTACGAGCAGTACTTC. Complete variable domain (other parts from reference TRBV7-9 and TRBJ2-7): DTGVSQNPRHKITKRGQNVTFRCDPISEHNRLYWYRQTLGQGPEFLTYFQNEAQLEKSRLLSDRFSAERPKGSFSTLEIQRTEQGDSAMYLCASSLETFGATSYEQYFGPGTRLTVT.

V usage is TRBV11-2 and J usage is TRBJ1-1, with a tentative D call TRBD1 (6 bases). The V end was cut by 1 base, the J end by 5 bases, with 11 bases between. The CDR3 has 14 amino acids. In germline, CDR1 is SGHAT, CDR2 FQNNGV. The CDR3 sequence is CASSLVPGETEAFF. CDR3 nucleotide sequence: TGTGCCAGCAGCTTAGTTCCAGGGGAGACTGAAGCTTTCTTT.

The chain links TRBV14 to TRBJ2-7; 8 nucleotides agree with TRBD1. The CDR3 is 16 residues long. The V gene's germline CDR1 is SGHDN and CDR2 FVKESK. V lost 5 bases, J lost 2 bases, and 11 bases stayed unmatched. CDR3 DNA sequence: TGTGCCAGCAGCACCCGGACAGGGAAAGCCACCTACGAGCAGTACTTC. This encodes CASSTRTGKATYEQYF.

This sequence joins TRBV30 and TRBJ2-7, with 13 positions matching TRBD2. The CDR3 is 15 residues long. Germline loops: CDR1 GTSNPN, CDR2 SVGIG (reference sequence). V trimming: 2 bases; J trimming: 5 bases; junction bases outside the gene matches: 6. CDR3 residues: CAWSRTSGSEDEQYF. CDR3 in DNA: TGTGCCTGGAGTAGGACTAGCGGGAGTGAGGACGAGCAGTACTTC.

V gene TRBV5-1 combines with J gene TRBJ2-5; 9 bases match TRBD1. Germline V gene sequence: CDR1 SGHRS, CDR2 YFSETQ. The CDR3 runs 15 residues. The ends lost 0 bases at V and 4 bases at J; junction bases unmatched: 4. The CDR3 region is CASSLATTGGETQYF. For the CDR3, the DNA is TGCGCCAGCAGCTTGGCCACGACAGGGGGAGAGACCCAGTACTTC.

This clone was seen a few times. The chain recombines TRBV9 with TRBJ2-2; maybe TRBD2 (5 bases). Trimming shortened V by 0 bases and J by 2 bases, and 8 bases separated the two germline ends. This CDR3 is 15 amino acids long. Germline values: CDR1 SGDLS, CDR2 YYNGEE. The CDR3 nucleotides are TGTGCCAGCAGCGTAGTACGGGGTAACACCGGGGAGCTGTTTTTT. It is translated as CASSVVRGNTGELFF.

This chain joins TRBV5-4 and TRBJ2-5; 10 bases fit TRBD1. The CDR3 is made up of 14 amino acids. With V trimmed by 0 bases and J by 11 bases, 7 bases remained unmatched. Germline V lookup: CDR1 SGHNT, CDR2 YYREEE (reference sequence). CDR3 loop: CASSLGQGAREQYF. The DNA for the CDR3 is TGTGCCAGCAGCTTGGGACAGGGGGCGCGTGAGCAGTACTTC.

The chain's CDR3 is CSVFTGNYGYTF. The CDR3 DNA reads as TGCAGCGTTTTTACAGGCAACTATGGCTACACCTTC. The V call is TRBV29-1, the J call TRBJ1-2, with D tentatively TRBD1 (5 bases). CDR1 is SQVTM and CDR2 is ANQGSEA in the germline V gene. CDR3 length: 12 residues. V lost 5 bases and J 2 bases, leaving 9 bases between the germline ends.

The J gene is TRBJ2-5, the V gene TRBV9; 9 positions agree with TRBD2. Germline-derived CDR1 and CDR2 are SGDLS and YYNGEE. The ends lost 0 bases at V and 2 bases at J; junction bases unmatched: 2. CDR3 size: 15 residues. The CDR3 loop reads CASSVVAGGQETQYF. The CDR3 DNA reads TGTGCCAGCAGCGTAGTGGCGGGAGGGCAAGAGACCCAGTACTTC.

CDR3 DNA: TGTGCCAGCAGCTTCGTGGCACCCGGGGGCACAGATACGCAGTATTTT. It translates to CASSFVAPGGTDTQYF. The rearrangement links TRBV5-8 to TRBJ2-3, with D possibly being TRBD2 (5 bases). V was cut by 2 bases and J by 1 base, with 14 bases left in between. The length of the CDR3 is 16 residues. Germline CDR1 SGHTS, CDR2 YDEGEE.

CDR3 amino acids: CASSWDRGLRKGFFYEQYF. Written as DNA, the CDR3 is TGTGCCAGCAGCTGGGACAGGGGGCTGAGGAAAGGGTTCTTCTACGAGCAGTACTTC. The chain joins TRBV7-9 to TRBJ2-7; 12 nucleotides align to TRBD1. V lost 4 bases and J lost 3; bases outside the gene matches: 16. Germline CDR1 SEHNR, CDR2 FQNEAQ (reference sequence). The CDR3 loop spans 19 amino acids.

In this sample, this clone turned up a few times. The chain recombines TRBV5-1 with TRBJ1-1; D may be TRBD1 (5 bases). Trimming removed 1 base from V and 1 base from J, with 8 bases in between. Germline V gene data show CDR1 as SGHRS and CDR2 as YFSETQ. This CDR3 spans 14 amino acids. CDR3 loop: CASSLSGGNTEAFF. In DNA form, the CDR3 reads TGCGCCAGCAGCTTGTCGGGGGGGAACACTGAAGCTTTCTTT.